This is a list of T cell receptor beta chains from one sample in a study of blood T cell repertoires in COVID-19. Here immunoSEQ multiplex PCR was the method, and the copy in TCRdb shows in-frame clones only, minus some. Among about 240,000 clones listed, about 87% were seen once. The sample taken for sequencing was peripheral blood. The receptors were sampled from a woman aged 65 to 85 with active or convalescent COVID-19. Both conserved end residues are part of each CDR3. D genes are given only for firm matches. Not all rows give a size; the values are once, few, many and, for expanded clones, a class.

clone size	D gene	V gene	J gene	CDR3 DNA	CDR3 protein
.	.	TRBV6-2/TRBV6-3	TRBJ2-7	TGTGCCAGCAGTTATTCCGGGGGAGAGCAGTACTTC	CASSYSGGEQYF
few	TRBD1	TRBV3-1/TRBV3-2	TRBJ1-1	TGTGCCAGCAGCCAAGTGGGACAGGGGTCGGAAGCTTTCTTT	CASSQVGQGSEAFF
once	TRBD2	TRBV24-1	TRBJ2-3	TGTGCCACCAGTGAGGGGGGGGTGAGCCGCCATACGCAGTATTTT	CATSEGGVSRHTQYF
.	.	TRBV5-1	TRBJ1-5	TGCGCCAGCAGCTTGAAAGGGGGTAGCAATCAGCCCCAGCATTTT	CASSLKGGSNQPQHF
.	TRBD2	TRBV7-3	TRBJ2-2	TGTGCCAGCAGCTCCCGACTAGCGGGGGGGCCAGGGACCGGGGAGCTGTTTTTT	CASSSRLAGGPGTGELFF
.	.	TRBV7-9	TRBJ1-1	TGTGCCAGCAGCGGAGCGGGCGGAGGAACAGGACACACTGAAGCTTTCTTT	CASSGAGGGTGHTEAFF
.	TRBD2	TRBV4-1	TRBJ2-4	TGCGCCAGCAGCCAAGCGGAGCGGGGGGGCCGCCAGCACTTC	CASSQAERGGRQHF
.	TRBD2	TRBV7-2	TRBJ2-1	TGTGCCAGCAGCCGTGGACTAGGAGGCGCCGGGAACAATGAGCAGTTCTTC	CASSRGLGGAGNNEQFF
few	TRBD1	TRBV5-1	TRBJ1-1	TGCGCCAGCAGCCCAGGACAGGGGGCACCGAACACTGAAGCTTTCTTT	CASSPGQGAPNTEAFF
few	.	TRBV6-5	TRBJ1-1	TGTGCCAGCAGCCTCGACAGGCCCGGGAACACTGAAGCTTTCTTT	CASSLDRPGNTEAFF
.	.	TRBV7-9	TRBJ1-2	TGTGCCAGCAGCTTAGTCTCGGGGTTAAACTATGGCTACACCTTC	CASSLVSGLNYGYTF
.	.	TRBV6-5	TRBJ2-1	TGTGCCAGCAGCACTGTCCTACTTGTCAATGAGCAGTTCTTC	CASSTVLLVNEQFF
.	TRBD1	TRBV4-2	TRBJ1-4	TGTGCCAGCAGCCAGGGAAGCAGGACAGGGGACCTTAATGAAAAACTGTTTTTT	CASSQGSRTGDLNEKLFF
.	.	TRBV21-1	TRBJ1-5	TGTGCCAGCAGCAAAAAAAGCGGGGGAAGGGATCAGCCCCAGCATTTT	CASSKKSGGRDQPQHF
.	TRBD1	TRBV2	TRBJ1-4	TGTGCCAGCAGGTTACAGGGGCTGGGGGAAAAACTGTTTTTT	CASRLQGLGEKLFF
.	TRBD1	TRBV20-1	TRBJ1-5	TGCAGTGCTAGTGCCGGGACAGGGGGACCCCGGGGCAATCAGCCCCAGCATTTT	CSASAGTGGPRGNQPQHF
.	.	TRBV24-1	TRBJ1-2	TGTGCCACCAGTGAGATGGACAGCTATGGCTACACCTTC	CATSEMDSYGYTF
.	.	TRBV24-1	TRBJ1-1	TGTGCCACCAGTGACGCTATTAACACTGAAGCTTTCTTT	CATSDAINTEAFF
.	.	TRBV7-2	TRBJ1-3	TGTGCCAGCAGCCCAGCGGGGGGGCCTGGAAACACCATATATTTT	CASSPAGGPGNTIYF
.	TRBD2	TRBV7-3	TRBJ2-1	TGTGCCAGCAGCTTTTCTAGCGGGGGGGCCACGTTCTTC	CASSFSSGGATFF
.	.	TRBV7-2	TRBJ1-4	TGTGCCAGCAGCTCCGGGAGCGACACCGTCCTTAATGAAAAACTGTTTTTT	CASSSGSDTVLNEKLFF
.	.	TRBV21-1	TRBJ2-7	TGTGCCAGCAGCCCCCGTTCCCACGAGCAGTACTTC	CASSPRSHEQYF
.	.	TRBV19	TRBJ1-5	TGTGCCAGTAGCGAGAGGGGAGGTAGGAATCAGCCCCAGCATTTT	CASSERGGRNQPQHF
.	.	TRBV7-9	TRBJ2-7	TGTGCCAGCAGCTCCCTGGCGCAGGCGCACTACGAGCAGTACTTC	CASSSLAQAHYEQYF
few	TRBD1	TRBV5-6	TRBJ1-1	TGTGCCAGCAGCTTGGTTCACAGGGGGGTCGGGTCGGCTTTCTTT	CASSLVHRGVGSAFF
.	.	TRBV5-4	TRBJ1-3	TGTGCCAGCAGCTTGGCAGGGATCTCTGGAAACACCATATATTTT	CASSLAGISGNTIYF
once	TRBD1	TRBV28	TRBJ1-2	TGTGCCAGCAGTCTCCCGACCGGGACAGGGTATGGCTACACCTTC	CASSLPTGTGYGYTF
few	TRBD1	TRBV6-6	TRBJ2-2	TGTGCCAGCAATAAATCAGGCAGGGGGCGCCCCGGGGAGCTGTTTTTT	CASNKSGRGRPGELFF
.	.	TRBV7-2	TRBJ1-3	TGTGCCAGCAGCTTAGGCGGGGCCAACCGAAACACCATATATTTT	CASSLGGANRNTIYF
once	TRBD1	TRBV7-2	TRBJ2-7	TGTGCCAGCAGCGACCGAACAGGGGGCTACTACGAGCAGTACTTC	CASSDRTGGYYEQYF
.	.	TRBV19	TRBJ1-4	TGTGCCAGTAGAACGGGGAATGAAAAACTGTTTTTT	CASRTGNEKLFF
.	TRBD2	TRBV6-4	TRBJ2-1	TGTGCCAGCAGTGACTATGCGGGGGGGACCTACAATGAGCAGTTCTTC	CASSDYAGGTYNEQFF
.	TRBD1	TRBV29-1	TRBJ1-2	TGCAGCGTTGAGAAAGGGGGACAGGGGAACTATGGCTACACCTTC	CSVEKGGQGNYGYTF
.	.	TRBV6-5	TRBJ1-2	TGTGCCAGCAGGGCGCAGGCACCTAACTATGGCTACACCTTC	CASRAQAPNYGYTF
.	TRBD1	TRBV27	TRBJ1-6	TGTGCCAGCAGTTTATCTGGCAGGGGGAGGCATTCACCCCTCCACTTT	CASSLSGRGRHSPLHF
.	.	TRBV5-1	TRBJ1-5	TGCGCCAGCAGCTTGGCAGGGGCCGTCAATCAGCCCCAGCATTTT	CASSLAGAVNQPQHF
.	.	TRBV6-6	TRBJ2-7	TGTGCCAGCAGTTATTCCCTTAACGAGCAGTACTTC	CASSYSLNEQYF
.	.	TRBV11-2	TRBJ1-4	TGTGCCAGCAGCTTAGAGTATTCGGGGAGTGAAAAACTGTTTTTT	CASSLEYSGSEKLFF
.	.	TRBV7-3	TRBJ2-2	TGTGCCAGCAGCTTTCTAGGGGGTAGGAGAGGGAACACCGGGGAGCTGTTTTTT	CASSFLGGRRGNTGELFF
.	.	TRBV5-4	TRBJ1-1	TGTGCCAGCAGCGACCTGTACAGGGTCACTGAAGCTTTCTTT	CASSDLYRVTEAFF
.	.	TRBV9	TRBJ1-1	TGTGCCAGCAGCGTAGGGTGGGCTGGAGGCGAAGCTTTCTTT	CASSVGWAGGEAFF
.	.	TRBV5-1	TRBJ1-3	TGCGCCAGCAGCTTGCTGCCCCCGGGGGGTAGCTCTGGAAACACCATATATTTT	CASSLLPPGGSSGNTIYF
.	TRBD1	TRBV28	TRBJ1-2	TGTGCCAGCAGACGGGGACAGGGCTATGGCTACACCTTC	CASRRGQGYGYTF